This T cell receptor beta chain was sequenced in a study of cytomegalovirus exposure and HLA in healthy donors. Study-level findings and limits: A few CMV-associated chains proved CMV antigen-specific in vitro. It was assumed in the presence/absence analyses that sequencing depth was roughly uniform across donors. Most of the CMV-associated TCR beta chains (in a later analysis) appeared to be HLA-restricted. The study recorded more than 150 TCR beta chains that were cytomegalovirus-associated.

This clone was recorded only once. Its antigen is unknown. V was pared by 6 bases and J by 6 bases, with 11 bases of the junction left unmatched. The CDR3 is 16 residues long. Germline lookup yields CDR1 MDHEN and CDR2 SYDVKM. The PCR had 60 Vbeta and 13 Jbeta primers. The protocol was immunoSEQ multiplex PCR, while the TCRdb copy is restricted to in-frame clones and leaves out a portion. The sample yields 80,000 or so clones, about 73% seen once. This TCR was sampled from a man aged 35 to 55 in good health and CMV-seronegative. The V and J genes are TRBV28 and TRBJ1-2; 12 bases are shared with TRBD1. The sequenced sample was PBMCs. Written as DNA, the CDR3 is TGTGCCAGCAGCACCGGGACAGGGGGCAGCAAGCATGGCTACACCTTC. Residues: CASSTGTGGSKHGYTF.